These T cell receptor beta chains were read from a single sample in a study of blood T cells in healthy people across ages. A single record per CDR3 protein comes from TCRdb applying MiXCR to the 5' RACE reads. The table shows about 930,000 distinct CDR3 sequences, with almost 30% occurring only once. These sequences were also reported in another study, on T cells of mothers and their children.

Material: blood. These receptor sequences come from a woman between 40 and 55 years old in good health. CDR3s leave out the opening cysteine and the closing phenylalanine or tryptophan. Size is omitted from some rows. Given values are once, few, many or a class for expanded clones.

TRBV20-1,many,TRBJ2-6,SARRPGGWSSGANVLT
TRBV20-1,many,TRBJ2-1,SAREGGPVNEQF
TRBV7-2,NA,TRBJ1-1,ASSPTRTGINAEAF
TRBV27,few,TRBJ2-2,ASSLQGRVNTGELF
TRBV12-3/TRBV12-4,NA,TRBJ1-1,ASRSTAGGTGAF
TRBV27,few,TRBJ2-1,ASSLGSGGNYNEQF
TRBV27,few,TRBJ2-7,VSSLTGTAEQY
TRBV12-3/TRBV12-4,few,TRBJ1-2,ASSFLLPGPTGVSFGYT
TRBV5-1,many,TRBJ2-5,ASSLAPDRREETQY
TRBV6-2/TRBV6-3,NA,TRBJ1-4,ASTSPPGRLNEKLF
TRBV3-1,NA,TRBJ2-1,ASSPQRGDYEQF
TRBV20-1,NA,TRBJ2-3,SAPWITTDTQY
TRBV7-9,few,TRBJ2-3,ASSLSATSGGPDTQY
TRBV29-1,NA,TRBJ1-1,SGTGVSNTEAF
TRBV11-1,few,TRBJ2-1,AGSLFDAGTGLGEQF
TRBV20-1,many,TRBJ2-5,SARGEGFRYQETQY
TRBV4-1,many,TRBJ2-5,ASSREPTGARAETQY
TRBV4-2,NA,TRBJ1-4,ANSQLDQNEKLF
TRBV7-2,many,TRBJ2-1,ASSVSGGVNEQF
TRBV5-6,NA,TRBJ1-2,ASSLVGDIANYGYT
TRBV20-1,NA,TRBJ2-4,SARVGAQTKNIQY
TRBV6-1,NA,TRBJ2-3,ASRRGGLGDTQY
TRBV11-2,NA,TRBJ2-7,ASRPTGIHELY
TRBV5-1,NA,TRBJ2-5,ASSWIRDSYTIGQETQY
TRBV3-1,NA,TRBJ2-7,ASSARGLAGGEQY
TRBV28,NA,TRBJ2-2,AIDGLSTGELF
TRBV2,many,TRBJ2-7,ASRLEGEQY
TRBV14,NA,TRBJ1-1,AGSPSRLNTEAF
TRBV7-2,many,TRBJ1-2,ASSLRWEYNNYGYT
TRBV4-1,NA,TRBJ1-1,ASSLRPGQRNTEAF
TRBV9,NA,TRBJ1-2,ASSVEAGTTYGYT
TRBV4-1,NA,TRBJ1-2,ASSQSLQGAKNYGYT
TRBV5-1,NA,TRBJ2-4,ASSHPTQDLAKNIQY
TRBV5-5,many,TRBJ1-6,ASSSGGGEVALH
TRBV24-1,few,TRBJ2-1,ATSDRDRAEQF
TRBV7-8,NA,TRBJ2-7,ASSPNPIHDSYEQY
TRBV24-1,many,TRBJ2-1,ATSDLRTSMNEQF
TRBV7-2,few,TRBJ2-2,ASSYQFQAGELF
TRBV7-6,few,TRBJ1-2,ASSTSGGDGYT
TRBV5-5,few,TRBJ2-7,ASSFIRVAYEQY
TRBV5-4,many,TRBJ2-1,ASSLRGLDEQF
TRBV20-1,many,TRBJ2-1,SARDRGSGGGSYNEQF
TRBV5-1,few,TRBJ1-6,ASSGGLLGSPLH
TRBV5-1,few,TRBJ1-1,ASSWEDRGTEAF
TRBV7-2,NA,TRBJ2-7,ASSLRGGFVEQY
TRBV5-1,NA,TRBJ2-3,ASTSRSTDTQY
TRBV12-3/TRBV12-4,many,TRBJ2-4,ASSLGGRGSKNIQY
TRBV11-2,NA,TRBJ2-1,TSSFSGEQF
TRBV4-3,many,TRBJ1-6,ASSQDLQGGAPLH
TRBV12-3/TRBV12-4,many,TRBJ1-1,ASSSRRGMNAEAF